The 2 T cell receptor beta chains presented below share a single source sample, sequenced in a study of cytomegalovirus exposure and HLA in healthy donors (TCRdb year 2017). Library preparation employed the immunoSEQ multiplex PCR assay. For the multiplex PCR, a mixture combining 60 forward primers for TCR Vbeta segments and 13 reverse primers for TCR Jbeta segments was used. TCRdb provides this immuneACCESS table in a form limited to in-frame rearrangements. Some clones are lacking; in checked studies, under half of them reflect an unresolved V gene, and why the rest are absent is not known. This sample gives over 130,000 clones in total; about 80% of them show up just once. In total, the top ten clones hold roughly 6.2% of the sample. The sequencing sample was made of PBMCs. These receptors were collected from a middle-aged woman in good health and CMV-seropositive.

V is TRBV5-1 and J is TRBJ2-7; D is unclear. CDR3 length: 11 residues. Deletions cut 3 bases from V and 2 bases from J, with 3 bases between. Per germline, CDR1 SGHRS and CDR2 YFSETQ. The CDR3 loop reads CASSSAYEQYF. CDR3 nucleotide sequence: TGCGCCAGCAGCTCCGCCTACGAGCAGTACTTC.

The chain couples TRBV5-4 to TRBJ2-1, with a weak D call TRBD2 (6 bases). The V and J ends lost 0 bases and 8 bases respectively, with 15 bases between them. The CDR3 has 15 amino acids. Germline CDR1 SGHNT, CDR2 YYREEE (reference sequence). CDR3 loop: CASSLAPGLLDEQFF. The CDR3 nucleotides read TGTGCCAGCAGCTTGGCCCCAGGACTATTGGATGAGCAGTTCTTC.